The 32 T cell receptor beta chains reported below all come from one sample, sequenced in a study of blood T cell repertoires in COVID-19. Here immunoSEQ multiplex PCR was the method, and the copy in TCRdb shows in-frame clones only, minus some. The sample lists over 120,000 clones; more than 75% were seen once. The sample was PBMCs or T cells enriched from blood (not recorded which). All receptors derive from a woman between 50 and 59 years old who had recovered from COVID-19.

The chain is built from TRBV7-9 and TRBJ1-1; D call uncertain. The V end was cut by 1 base, the J end by 4 bases, with 7 bases between. The germline V gene has CDR1 SEHNR and CDR2 FQNEAQ (reference sequence). The CDR3 runs to 13 residues. The chain's CDR3 is CASSLGGGTEAFF. CDR3 DNA: TGTGCCAGCAGCTTAGGAGGAGGCACTGAAGCTTTCTTT.

V gene TRBV6-1 combines with J gene TRBJ1-4; possible D gene TRBD1, 5 bases. Germline loops: CDR1 MNHNS, CDR2 SASEGT. V was pared by 3 bases and J by 7 bases, with 15 bases between. The CDR3 totals 15 residues. In nucleotides, the CDR3 is TGTGCCAGCAGTGACCGGGCGGGGGTCGGTGAAAAACTGTTTTTT. This gives the protein CASSDRAGVGEKLFF.

The V gene is TRBV19, the J gene TRBJ2-2, with TRBD1 matching 9 bases. J was trimmed by 1 base and V by 7 bases; bases with no gene match: 4. Germline values: CDR1 LNHDA, CDR2 SQIVND (reference sequence). CDR3 length: 15 residues. As DNA, the CDR3 is TGTGCCAGTAACTCGGACAGGGGGAACACCGGGGAGCTGTTTTTT. Encoded protein: CASNSDRGNTGELFF.

This chain connects TRBV30 to TRBJ1-3; the D gene is possibly TRBD1 (5 bases). The CDR3 runs to 13 residues. The V gene's germline CDR1 is GTSNPN and CDR2 SVGIG (reference sequence). The CDR3 sequence: CVVWGLSGNTIYF. In DNA, the CDR3 is TGTGTTGTGTGGGGACTCTCTGGAAACACCATATATTTT.

The chain is built from TRBV10-3 and TRBJ2-7; TRBD2 might be the D (6 bases). V lost 8 bases and J lost 0, with 17 bases in between. Per germline, CDR1 ENHRY and CDR2 SYGVKD. This CDR3 is built from 15 residues. The CDR3 spells CAIQELAETSYEQYF. DNA of the CDR3: TGTGCCATCCAAGAGTTAGCGGAAACCTCCTACGAGCAGTACTTC.

This clone was observed a few times. V gene TRBV19 combines with J gene TRBJ2-5; the match to TRBD1 covers 8 bases. The CDR3 spans 14 residues. The germline V gene encodes CDR1 LNHDA and CDR2 SQIVND (reference sequence). After removal of 5 bases from V and 1 base from J, the junction contained 3 bases not matched to a gene. This CDR3 is CASSQGQGQETQYF. CDR3 in DNA: TGTGCCAGTAGTCAAGGACAGGGCCAAGAGACCCAGTACTTC.

A single count supports this clone. Other DNA sequences from this sample encode an identical CDR3 as well. The chain combines TRBV19 with TRBJ1-1, with D uncertain. Germline CDR1 LNHDA, CDR2 SQIVND (reference sequence). The CDR3 runs to 13 residues. Trimming removed 1 base from V and 0 bases from J, with 3 bases in between. Here the CDR3 DNA reads TGTGCCAGTAGTATAGCTTTGAACACTGAAGCTTTCTTT. Encoded protein: CASSIALNTEAFF.

The rearrangement uses TRBV24-1 and TRBJ1-4; 7 bases agree with TRBD1. From germline, CDR1 is KGHDR and CDR2 SFDVKD. Germline trimming cut 5 bases from V and 8 bases from J; bases unmatched to any gene: 19. This CDR3 region has 18 residues. The CDR3 DNA follows: TGTGCCACCAGTGCCGCCCTTCCTCAGGGGGTTGGGGAGGAAAAACTGTTTTTT. Translation: CATSAALPQGVGEEKLFF.

The gene calls are TRBV9 and TRBJ2-2, with D maybe TRBD1 (5 bases). Germline lookup yields CDR1 SGDLS and CDR2 YYNGEE. The CDR3 length is 16 residues. V shed 0 bases and J shed 3 bases, with 12 bases lying between them. CDR3 DNA: TGTGCCAGCAGCGTAGGCCCATCCAGGGACACCGGGGAGCTGTTTTTT. Its protein product is CASSVGPSRDTGELFF.

Concerning this clone: Additional DNA sequences in this sample encode the identical CDR3. This chain connects TRBV5-4 to TRBJ2-5; 9 bases line up with TRBD2. The length of the CDR3 is 14 residues. V lost 5 bases to trimming and J lost 1 base; unmatched junction nucleotides: 3. Germline CDR1 reads SGHNT; CDR2 reads YYREEE (reference sequence). The CDR3 spells CASSLAGSQETQYF. CDR3 nucleotide sequence: TGTGCCAGCAGTCTAGCGGGGAGCCAAGAGACCCAGTACTTC.

The rearrangement uses TRBV27 and TRBJ1-1; TRBD1 matches at 9 bases. CDR1 MNHEY and CDR2 SMNVEV come from the germline V gene (reference sequence). V was clipped by 6 bases and J by 0 bases; unmatched bases: 5. The CDR3 extends over 15 amino acids. The CDR3, as DNA: TGTGCCAGCAGAGGGACAGGGATAGTGAACACTGAAGCTTTCTTT. Amino acids: CASRGTGIVNTEAFF.

The chain couples TRBV5-5 to TRBJ1-1; the D gene is possibly TRBD1 (5 bases). The CDR3 runs 15 residues. Germline CDR1 reads SGHKS; CDR2 reads YYEKEE (reference sequence). Trimming cost V 3 bases and J 0 bases, with 12 bases left between them. The CDR3 spells CASSSETALNTEAFF. The CDR3 DNA sequence: TGTGCCAGCAGCTCTGAGACAGCGTTGAACACTGAAGCTTTCTTT.

This chain uses TRBV7-3 with TRBJ1-2; 7 bases align to TRBD1. From germline, CDR1 is SGHTA and CDR2 FQGTGA. The CDR3 extends over 12 amino acids. Trimming at V came to 2 bases and at J to 6 bases, leaving 0 bases not matched to a gene. CDR3 sequence: CASSLQGDGYTF. CDR3 DNA: TGTGCCAGCAGCTTACAGGGGGATGGCTACACCTTC.

The V gene is TRBV28, the J gene TRBJ1-1; no clear D gene. This CDR3 is 11 amino acids long. Germline V CDR1 and CDR2: MDHEN, SYDVKM. V dropped 3 bases and J dropped 10 bases, with 9 bases sitting between them. The chain's CDR3 is CASSLADGAFF. CDR3 DNA sequence: TGTGCCAGCAGTTTGGCCGATGGAGCTTTCTTT.

The chain employs TRBV19 and TRBJ1-2; D unclear. The CDR3 runs to 12 residues. The V and J ends lost 3 bases and 4 bases respectively, with 6 bases between them. Germline V gene data show CDR1 as LNHDA and CDR2 as SQIVND (reference sequence). CDR3 residues: CASSIATYGYTF. In nucleotides, the CDR3 is TGTGCCAGTAGTATCGCTACCTATGGCTACACCTTC.

For this clone: Other DNA sequences from this sample encode an identical CDR3 as well. The chain recombines TRBV6-4 with TRBJ2-1, with 13 bases matching TRBD2. The V gene end was trimmed by 2 bases and the J gene end by 6 bases; junction bases not matched to a gene: 1. This CDR3 comprises 15 residues. Germline CDR1 reads MRHNA; CDR2 reads SNTAGT. The CDR3 here is CASSDTSGGANEQFF. The DNA of the CDR3 is TGTGCCAGCAGTGACACTAGCGGGGGGGCCAATGAGCAGTTCTTC.

The chain carries TRBV6-5 and TRBJ2-7, with 7 bases that match TRBD1. CDR1 is MNHEY and CDR2 is SVGAGI in the germline V gene. This CDR3 comprises 15 residues. The V segment lost 0 bases and the J segment 1 base; nucleotides outside the gene matches: 3. As DNA, the CDR3 is TGTGCCAGCAGTTACTCGACAGGGCTATCCTACGAGCAGTACTTC. Translated: CASSYSTGLSYEQYF.

The genes are TRBV5-6 and TRBJ1-1; tentatively, D is TRBD1 (5 bases). The germline CDR1 and CDR2 sequences are SGHDT and YYEEEE. This CDR3 spans 17 amino acids. V was shortened by 4 bases and J by 0 bases, with 19 bases between the two germline ends. CDR3: CASSGIGRGLMNTEAFF. In nucleotides, the CDR3 is TGTGCCAGCAGCGGAATAGGGAGGGGATTAATGAACACTGAAGCTTTCTTT.

This chain joins TRBV6-5 and TRBJ2-7; 13 bases line up with TRBD2. J gave up 5 bases and V 7 bases, and 8 bases lay outside the gene matches. CDR1 MNHEY and CDR2 SVGAGI come from the germline V gene. The CDR3 is 15 residues long. CDR3 sequence reads: CASTELAGGPNEQYV. CDR3 nucleotide sequence: TGTGCCAGCACCGAACTAGCGGGGGGGCCTAACGAGCAGTACGTC.

The rearrangement joins TRBV3-1 (or the pseudogene TRBV3-2) to TRBJ1-3; D perhaps matches TRBD1 (5 bases). Trimming stripped 3 bases from V and 1 base from J, with 10 bases between. Germline lookup yields CDR1 LGHDT and CDR2 YNNKEL (reference sequence). CDR3 size: 15 residues. The chain's CDR3 is CASSHPGLSGNTIYF. CDR3 bases: TGTGCCAGCAGCCACCCAGGGTTATCTGGAAACACCATATATTTT.

This clone was detected only a few times. This chain joins TRBV3-1 (or the pseudogene TRBV3-2) and TRBJ1-2; D is unresolved. This CDR3 contains 14 residues. Germline V gene lookup returns CDR1 LGHDT and CDR2 YNNKEL (reference sequence). V lost 4 bases, J lost 3 bases, and 12 bases lay in between. DNA for the CDR3: TGTGCCAGCAGCCCTTATACAATTGACTATGGCTACACCTTC. Translating it yields CASSPYTIDYGYTF.

The V gene is TRBV14, the J gene TRBJ1-6; D not certain. Trimming took off 2 bases at V and 8 bases at J, with 13 bases between the two ends. The germline gives CDR1 SGHDN, CDR2 FVKESK. This CDR3 contains 15 residues. As DNA, the CDR3 is TGTGCCAGCAGCCAACTCAGCACAGTCTATTCACCCCTCCACTTT. Translation: CASSQLSTVYSPLHF.

This clone is a singleton in its sample. The rearrangement joins TRBV30 to TRBJ2-1; possible D gene TRBD1, 5 bases. CDR1 is GTSNPN, CDR2 SVGIG, per germline (reference sequence). V shed 4 bases and J shed 8 bases, with 18 bases lying between them. CDR3 size: 14 residues. The CDR3 spells CAWMRLDSWDEQFF. The CDR3 DNA reads TGTGCCTGGATGAGGCTAGACAGTTGGGATGAGCAGTTCTTC.

The CDR3 protein is CASKPTGAWSTDTQYF. CDR3 nucleotide sequence: TGTGCCAGCAAGCCCACAGGGGCCTGGAGCACAGATACGCAGTATTTT. The chain couples TRBV7-6 to TRBJ2-3; 7 bases map to TRBD1. This CDR3 is built from 16 residues. Germline CDR1 and CDR2: SGHVS and FNYEAQ. The ends lost 7 bases at V and 0 bases at J; junction bases unmatched: 10.

The chain employs TRBV10-3 and TRBJ1-1, with D tentatively TRBD1 (5 bases). Germline V gene data show CDR1 as ENHRY and CDR2 as SYGVKD. The CDR3 loop spans 13 amino acids. V lost 7 bases to trimming and J lost 0 bases, with 9 bases between them. The CDR3 sequence is CAITGHMNTEAFF. Written as DNA, the CDR3 is TGTGCCATCACCGGACATATGAACACTGAAGCTTTCTTT.

The V call is TRBV11-2, the J call TRBJ2-1, with D tentatively TRBD2 (6 bases). The CDR3 is 15 residues long. V was shortened by 6 bases and J by 0 bases, with 12 bases between the two germline ends. The germline V gene has CDR1 SGHAT and CDR2 FQNNGV. CDR3 sequence (DNA): TGTGCCAGCAGTTCCCGGGGGTCCTCCTACAATGAGCAGTTCTTC. It translates to CASSSRGSSYNEQFF.

Only a few counts were recorded for this clone. V and J are TRBV5-6 and TRBJ1-3, with D uncertain. The germline CDR1 and CDR2 sequences are SGHDT and YYEEEE. V lost 4 bases to trimming and J lost 3 bases, with 11 bases between them. The CDR3 totals 14 residues. DNA for the CDR3: TGTGCCAGCAGCCCGGAGGGCTTTGGAAACACCATATATTTT. Encoded protein: CASSPEGFGNTIYF.

The CDR3 DNA reads TGCGCCAGCAGCTTGGCGATCCGGACAGGGAACACCGGGGAGCTGTTTTTT. It encodes CASSLAIRTGNTGELFF. V is TRBV5-1 and J is TRBJ2-2; 7 bases map to TRBD1. The CDR3 covers 17 residues. The V gene's germline CDR1 is SGHRS and CDR2 YFSETQ. The trim removed 0 bases at V and 1 base at J, leaving 6 bases unmatched.

This chain uses TRBV15 with TRBJ2-5, with 9 nucleotides matching TRBD1. The CDR3 runs to 16 residues. V shed 1 base and J 5 bases; nucleotides not matched to a gene: 8. Germline V gene data show CDR1 as LNHNV and CDR2 as YYDKDF (reference sequence). The CDR3 DNA is TGTGCCACCAGCAGAGCCAAGACAGGGGGGTCGGAGACCCAGTACTTC. This sequence encodes CATSRAKTGGSETQYF.

J is TRBJ2-1 and V is TRBV5-8, with TRBD2 matching over 7 bases. V lost 4 bases and J lost 4; bases outside the gene matches: 14. The CDR3 runs 17 residues. Germline-derived CDR1 and CDR2 are SGHTS and YDEGEE. The CDR3 sequence: CASSVPRATGGYNEQFF. The CDR3 nucleotides are TGTGCCAGCAGCGTACCCCGGGCTACCGGGGGGTACAATGAGCAGTTCTTC.

The chain uses TRBV14 and TRBJ1-2; tentative D call: TRBD1 (5 bases). The CDR3 consists of 14 residues. Germline V gives CDR1 SGHDN, CDR2 FVKESK. Trimming took off 3 bases at V and 2 bases at J, with 10 bases between the two ends. The CDR3 region has the DNA TGTGCCAGCAGCCAGCAGCGACAGAACTATGGCTACACCTTC. It encodes CASSQQRQNYGYTF.

The V and J genes are TRBV5-1 and TRBJ2-5; the D gene is possibly TRBD1 (5 bases). V lost 0 bases and J lost 1, with 10 bases in between. The CDR3 consists of 15 residues. Germline CDR1 reads SGHRS; CDR2 reads YFSETQ. CDR3 protein: CASSLAPQGQETQYF. CDR3 DNA sequence: TGCGCCAGCAGCTTGGCCCCCCAGGGCCAAGAGACCCAGTACTTC.